The rows below give T cell receptor beta chains drawn from one sample of a study of cytomegalovirus exposure and HLA in healthy donors. Measured with immunoSEQ multiplex PCR; TCRdb has only the in-frame clones, and not every one. The sample holds 250,000 to 350,000 clones, 80% to 90% seen once. What was sequenced was PBMCs. These receptors were obtained from a woman aged 18-29 years in good health and CMV-seronegative. CDR3s include the opening cysteine and the closing phenylalanine or tryptophan. Fields, in order: J gene, V gene, D gene, CDR3 protein, CDR3 DNA. A D gene is named only where the DNA matches it firmly.

J: TRBJ2-2
V: TRBV6-5
D: NA
CDR3: CASSQGTELFF
DNA: TGTGCCAGCAGCCAGGGGACGGAGCTGTTTTTT

J: TRBJ2-6
V: TRBV5-1
D: NA
CDR3: CASSLPDKVPNVLTF
DNA: TGCGCCAGCAGCTTGCCCGACAAAGTTCCCAACGTCCTGACTTTC

J: TRBJ2-1
V: TRBV15
D: TRBD1
CDR3: CATSRGGQSHNEQFF
DNA: TGTGCCACCAGCAGAGGGGGACAGAGCCACAATGAGCAGTTCTTC

J: TRBJ2-3
V: TRBV25-1
D: TRBD1
CDR3: CASSRDRYTDTQYF
DNA: TGTGCCAGCTCCCGGGACAGATACACAGATACGCAGTATTTT

J: TRBJ2-7
V: TRBV29-1
D: TRBD1
CDR3: CSAETGGGGYEQYF
DNA: TGCAGCGCCGAGACAGGGGGAGGTGGCTACGAGCAGTACTTC

J: TRBJ2-5
V: TRBV27
D: TRBD1
CDR3: CASSLYSQGAGRETQYF
DNA: TGTGCCAGCAGTTTATATTCACAGGGGGCGGGACGGGAGACCCAGTACTTC

J: TRBJ2-5
V: TRBV21-1
D: NA
CDR3: CASSKGERRGQETQYF
DNA: TGTGCCAGCAGCAAAGGGGAGCGGAGGGGTCAAGAGACCCAGTACTTC

J: TRBJ2-2
V: TRBV6-1
D: TRBD1
CDR3: CASSESTGLVRELFF
DNA: TGTGCCAGCAGTGAATCGACAGGGCTAGTACGGGAGCTGTTTTTT

J: TRBJ1-5
V: TRBV19
D: TRBD1
CDR3: CARPGQGADQPQHF
DNA: TGTGCCAGGCCAGGACAGGGGGCGGATCAGCCCCAGCATTTT

J: TRBJ2-7
V: TRBV21-1
D: NA
CDR3: CASSKGFNKTYEQYF
DNA: TGTGCCAGCAGCAAAGGTTTCAACAAAACCTACGAGCAGTACTTC